This T cell receptor beta chain was found in a study of blood T cell repertoires in COVID-19. V lost 1 base and J lost 4; bases outside the gene matches: 6. Germline V gene lookup returns CDR1 LNHDA and CDR2 SQIVND (reference sequence). This CDR3 is built from 16 residues. This clone was recorded once. Profiled with immunoSEQ multiplex PCR; TCRdb holds only in-frame clones, not every one. The top ten clones hold approximately 15% of a sample with 35,000 to 45,000 clones, over 65% of them seen once. This TCR was recovered from a man aged 65-85 years with acute or convalescent COVID-19. V gene TRBV19 combines with J gene TRBJ2-5, with 10 nucleotides matching TRBD1. Sample: peripheral blood. The CDR3 here is CASSIGDRGSRETQYF. In DNA, the CDR3 is TGTGCCAGTAGTATAGGGGACAGGGGATCTAGAGAGACCCAGTACTTC.